This T cell receptor (beta chain) was observed in a study of blood T cell repertoires in COVID-19. Study overall: From the United States, Italy and Spain came samples of acute and convalescent COVID-19.

Repertoires were generated with immunoSEQ multiplex PCR, while TCRdb's copy carries only in-frame clones and drops some. The sample holds roughly 15,000 clones, roughly 82% seen once. This CDR3 comprises 15 residues. Per germline, CDR1 SGHVS and CDR2 FNYEAQ. With V trimmed by 3 bases and J by 10 bases, 10 bases remained unmatched. The specimen sequenced was peripheral blood. This TCR came from a man aged 80 or over with active COVID-19. The chain links TRBV7-6 to TRBJ2-1; TRBD2 aligns across 9 bases. CDR3 protein: CASSFSPGLAWEQFF. DNA of the CDR3: TGTGCCAGCAGCTTTAGTCCGGGACTAGCATGGGAGCAGTTCTTC.